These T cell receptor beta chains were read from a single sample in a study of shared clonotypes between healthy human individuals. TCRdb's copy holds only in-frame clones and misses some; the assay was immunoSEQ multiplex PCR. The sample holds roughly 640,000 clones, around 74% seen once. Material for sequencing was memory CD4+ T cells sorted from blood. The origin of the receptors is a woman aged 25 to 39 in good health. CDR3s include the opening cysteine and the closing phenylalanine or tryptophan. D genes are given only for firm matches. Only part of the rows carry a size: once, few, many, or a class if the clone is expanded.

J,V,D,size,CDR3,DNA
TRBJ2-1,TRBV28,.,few,CASSPSGGLVLKQFF,TGTGCCAGCAGTCCCTCCGGTGGACTGGTCCTCAAGCAGTTCTTC
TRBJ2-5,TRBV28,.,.,CASRQASGFQETQYF,TGTGCCAGCAGGCAGGCGAGCGGGTTCCAAGAGACCCAGTACTTC
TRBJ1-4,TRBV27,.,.,CASSLRGAGMNPKLFF,TGTGCCAGCAGTTTGAGGGGGGCTGGGATGAACCCAAAACTGTTTTTT
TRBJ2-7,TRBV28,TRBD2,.,CASSPPSGRPLQYF,TGTGCCAGCAGTCCCCCTAGCGGGAGACCCCTCCAGTACTTC
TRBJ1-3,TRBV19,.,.,CASSIAGSSGNTIYF,TGTGCCAGTAGTATAGCGGGGAGCTCTGGAAACACCATATATTTT
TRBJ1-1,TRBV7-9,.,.,CASSLRVLGEGYTEAFF,TGTGCCAGCAGCTTAAGAGTTTTAGGGGAAGGGTACACTGAAGCTTTCTTT
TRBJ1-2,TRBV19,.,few,CASTYSNYGYTF,TGTGCCAGTACCTATTCTAACTATGGCTACACCTTC
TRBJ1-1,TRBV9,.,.,CASRRQEENTEAFF,TGTGCCAGCAGGAGACAGGAGGAGAACACTGAAGCTTTCTTT
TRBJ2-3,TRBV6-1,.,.,CASSELGIQSTDTQYF,TGTGCCAGCAGTGAGTTGGGGATCCAAAGCACAGATACGCAGTATTTT
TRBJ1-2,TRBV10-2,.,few,CASSGADYGYTF,TGCGCCAGCAGTGGGGCCGACTATGGCTACACCTTC